The TCR beta chain described here comes from a study of cytomegalovirus exposure and HLA in healthy donors. Study-level background: The Caucasian-associated ancestry cluster contained approximately 81% of the 300 to 400 genotyped donors. Study-level points and caveats: Trimming of TCR beta V- and J-genes showed a link, identified in a later analysis, to a missense DCLRE1C variant.

The CDR3 covers 14 residues. Between the trimmed V and J ends, which lost 4 bases and 2 bases, there was a span of 12 bases. The germline V gene has CDR1 SQVTM and CDR2 ANQGSEA. This clone was recorded a few times. Its antigen is as yet unknown. A multiplex PCR was run with 60 Vbeta primers and 13 Jbeta primers. Here immunoSEQ multiplex PCR was the method, and the copy in TCRdb shows in-frame clones only, minus some. The data hold more than 80,000 clones, with roughly 70% observed a single time. Sequenced material: PBMCs. This receptor was obtained from a male donor in good health and CMV-seropositive. The genes are TRBV29-1 and TRBJ1-5; D remains unclear. CDR3 sequence (DNA): TGCAGCGTTGCAAAAGGGAGGGGCAATCAGCCCCAGCATTTT. Its translation is CSVAKGRGNQPQHF.